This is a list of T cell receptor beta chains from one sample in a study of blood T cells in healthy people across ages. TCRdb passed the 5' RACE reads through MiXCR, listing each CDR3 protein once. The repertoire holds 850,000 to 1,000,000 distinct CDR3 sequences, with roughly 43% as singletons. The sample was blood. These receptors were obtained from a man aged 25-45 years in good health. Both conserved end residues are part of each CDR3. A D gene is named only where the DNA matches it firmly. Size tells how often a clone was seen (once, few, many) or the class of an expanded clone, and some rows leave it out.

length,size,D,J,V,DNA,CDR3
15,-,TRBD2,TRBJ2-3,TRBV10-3,TGTGCCATCACCCCCGGGACTAGCGGTGCCCTTACGCAGTATTTT,CAITPGTSGALTQYF
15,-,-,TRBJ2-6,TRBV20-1,TGCAGTGCTATCCGTCTTGCTGGCGGGGCCAACGTCTTGACTTTC,CSAIRLAGGANVLTF
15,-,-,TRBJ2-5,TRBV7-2,TGTGCCAGCAGCCGGACGGGGACGGCTACGGGGACCCAGTACTTC,CASSRTGTATGTQYF
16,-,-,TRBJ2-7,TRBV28,TGTGCCAGCAGTCCACCCAGGGCAGCGGGTGCTTACGAGCAGTACTTC,CASSPPRAAGAYEQYF
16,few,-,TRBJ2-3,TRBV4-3,TGCGCCAGCAGCCTGAGCCGCGTTGAGTTGGGAGATACGCAGTATTTT,CASSLSRVELGDTQYF
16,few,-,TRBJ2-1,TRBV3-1,TGTGCCAGCAGCCAAGATCCTAGCCCAACGGGCAGTGAGCAGTTCTTC,CASSQDPSPTGSEQFF
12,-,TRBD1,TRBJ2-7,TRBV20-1,TGCAGTCTCTCTCTGGACAGGGCGGAGCAGTACTTC,CSLSLDRAEQYF
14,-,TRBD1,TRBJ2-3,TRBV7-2,TGTGCCAGCAGGGACAGGGGGGGGACAGATACGCAGTATTTT,CASRDRGGTDTQYF
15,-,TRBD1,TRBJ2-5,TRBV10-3,TGTGCCATCAGTGAGCCGGACAGGGGAACGGAGACCCAGTACTTC,CAISEPDRGTETQYF
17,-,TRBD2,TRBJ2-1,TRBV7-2,TGTGCCAGCAGCTTAGCCTTGGGCGGGGGGGCCCGGAATGAGCAGTTCTTC,CASSLALGGGARNEQFF
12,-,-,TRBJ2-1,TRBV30,TGTGCCTGGGGACCGCTGCCGGGGCGCCAGTTCTTC,CAWGPLPGRQFF
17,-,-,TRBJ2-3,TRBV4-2,TGTGCCAGCAGCCAAGTAAACGGGGGTGTACACACAGATACGCAGTATTTT,CASSQVNGGVHTDTQYF
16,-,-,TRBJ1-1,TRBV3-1,TGTGCCAGCAGCCAAGAAGGAGGTGGAGGGAGGACTGAAGCTTTCTTT,CASSQEGGGGRTEAFF
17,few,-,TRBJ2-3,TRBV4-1,TGCGCCAGCAGCCCCCTCGGCTGGGGGGCTGAAACAGATACGCAGTATTTT,CASSPLGWGAETDTQYF
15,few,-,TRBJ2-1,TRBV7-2,TGTGCCAGCAGCCCCCCGGGGGTTCCAAACAATGAGCAGTTCTTC,CASSPPGVPNNEQFF
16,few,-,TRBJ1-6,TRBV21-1,TGTGCCAGCAGCAACTCGGGAGGGTATGATAATTCACCCCTCCACTTT,CASSNSGGYDNSPLHF
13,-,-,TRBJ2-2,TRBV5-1,TGCGCCAGCAGCTATGACAGTCTCGGGGAGCTGTTTTTT,CASSYDSLGELFF
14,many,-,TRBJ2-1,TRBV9,TGTGCCAGCAGCGTTGAAGACAGGTACAATGAGCAGTTCTTC,CASSVEDRYNEQFF
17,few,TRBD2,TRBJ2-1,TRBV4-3,TGCGCCAGCAGCCAAGTAGCGGGGGAAAGCTCCTACAATGAGCAGTTCTTC,CASSQVAGESSYNEQFF
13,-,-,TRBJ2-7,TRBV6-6,TGTGCCAGCAGTTTTTCCCAGACCTACGAGCAGTACTTC,CASSFSQTYEQYF
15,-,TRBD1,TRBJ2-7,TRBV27,TGTGCCAGCACACAGAATCAACAGGGGCCGTACGAGCAGTACTTC,CASTQNQQGPYEQYF
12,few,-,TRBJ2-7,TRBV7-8,TGTGCCAGCAGCTTAGCGACCCACGAGCAGTACTTC,CASSLATHEQYF
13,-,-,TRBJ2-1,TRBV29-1,TGCAGCGTCGAGAAAGGAGGGTGGGATGAGCAGTTCTTC,CSVEKGGWDEQFF
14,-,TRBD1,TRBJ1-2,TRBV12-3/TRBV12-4,TGTGCCAGCAACCAACGACAGGGGAGGGATGGCTACACCTTC,CASNQRQGRDGYTF
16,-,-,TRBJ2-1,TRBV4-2,TGTGCCAGCAGCCAAGCCCGGGGGGACATATACAATGAGCAGTTCTTC,CASSQARGDIYNEQFF
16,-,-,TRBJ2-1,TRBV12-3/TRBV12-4,TGTGCCAGCAGTTTACACTTACTGAGCTCCTACAATGAGCAGTTCTTC,CASSLHLLSSYNEQFF
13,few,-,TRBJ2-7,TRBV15,TGTGCCACCAGCAGAGGGACTTCCTACGAGCAGTACTTC,CATSRGTSYEQYF
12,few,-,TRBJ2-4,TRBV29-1,TGCAGCGTTGGTCAGGGCCTGGGGGAGCAGTACTTC,CSVGQGLGEQYF
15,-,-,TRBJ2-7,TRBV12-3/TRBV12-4,TGTGCCAGCAGTCGTCGGAGGGACGGGACCTACGAGCAGTACTTC,CASSRRRDGTYEQYF
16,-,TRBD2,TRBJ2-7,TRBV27,TGTGCCAGCAGTTTAGCTAGCGGGGGGGCCTACAATGAGCAGTACTTC,CASSLASGGAYNEQYF
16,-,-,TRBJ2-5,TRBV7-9,TGTGCCAGCAGCTTGGAATCCGGGGGGCTCCGGGAGACCCAGTACTTC,CASSLESGGLRETQYF
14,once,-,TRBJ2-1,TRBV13,TGTGCCAGCAGCTCGGACCCGACCTACAATGAGCAGTTCTTC,CASSSDPTYNEQFF
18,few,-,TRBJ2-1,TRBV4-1,TGCGCCAGCAGCCAATCACCTGTGGCGGTTGGGGCCGGGGATGAGCAGTTCTTC,CASSQSPVAVGAGDEQFF
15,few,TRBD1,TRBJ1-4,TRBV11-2,TGTGCCAGCAGCTTAGGGGACAGGGGGCGCGAAAAACTGTTTTTT,CASSLGDRGREKLFF
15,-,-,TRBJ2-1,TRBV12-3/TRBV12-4,TGTGCCAGCAGCAAGGGGGGCAGTCCCTACAATGAGCAGTTCTTC,CASSKGGSPYNEQFF
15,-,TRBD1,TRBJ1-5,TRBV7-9,TGTGCCAGCAGCTCAGACAGGGGAGGCAATCAGCCCCAGCATTTT,CASSSDRGGNQPQHF